A single TCR beta chain is shown here with its context. Clones were sequenced by immunoSEQ multiplex PCR, and TCRdb holds only the in-frame ones, with some missing. Counted here are 90,000 or so clones, about 87% occurring once; the ten biggest clones make up roughly 4%. This sample was taken from a study of OX40 agonist ivuxolimab in advanced cancers. The CDR3 sequence is 11 residues long. V was clipped by 2 bases and J by 8 bases, with 3 bases between them. Germline CDR1 reads KGHSH; CDR2 reads LQKENI. Material: CD4+ or CD8+ T cells sorted from blood, obtained in a trial of the OX40 agonist ivuxolimab. This sequence originates from an adult with an advanced solid tumor such as melanoma, head and neck, liver or kidney cancer. This sequence joins TRBV18 and TRBJ1-4; D call uncertain. CDR3 nucleotide sequence: TGTGCCAGCTCACCAAAAGAAAAACTGTTTTTT. Translating it yields CASSPKEKLFF.